These 26 T cell receptor beta chains were all obtained from the same sample, sequenced in a study of T cell changes during pregnancy in multiple sclerosis. Clones were sequenced by immunoSEQ multiplex PCR, and TCRdb holds only the in-frame ones, with some missing. The table shows under 40,000 clones, with roughly 92% occurring only once. The material was CD4+ T cells from peripheral blood mononuclear cells, obtained in the third trimester of pregnancy. The source of these receptors is a female donor in good health, enrolled as a control in a pregnancy study.

Notes on this clone: A junction end diverges from the germline sequence, so it may reflect a read error. The chain employs TRBV13 and TRBJ2-7; either TRBD1 or TRBD2 may supply D (6 bases each). This CDR3 comprises 15 residues. Germline loops: CDR1 PRHDT, CDR2 FYEKMQ (reference sequence). The CDR3 nucleotides are TGTGCCAGCAGCCTAGGGGGGCAGAATCCCTACGAGCAGTACTTC. Residues: CASSLGGQNPYEQYF.

This chain connects TRBV28 to TRBJ1-4; D unresolved. CDR3 length: 15 residues. The V and J ends lost 3 bases and 8 bases respectively, with 16 bases between them. Germline CDR1 MDHEN, CDR2 SYDVKM. CDR3 sequence (DNA): TGTGCCAGCAGTTTCCCGCGTACGAGTGAGGAAAAACTGTTTTTT. Translating it yields CASSFPRTSEEKLFF. Looking up the rest from reference TRBV28 and TRBJ1-4 gives the full variable domain: DVKVTQSSRYLVKRTGEKVFLECVQDMDHENMFWYRQDPGLGLRLIYFSYDVKMKEKGDIPEGYSVSREKKERFSLILESASTNQTSMYLCASSFPRTSEEKLFFGSGTQLSVL.

The genes are TRBV6-6 and TRBJ2-7, with D perhaps TRBD1 (5 bases). The CDR3 consists of 12 residues. The V and J ends lost 6 bases and 5 bases respectively, with 11 bases between them. Germline assignment: CDR1 MNHNY and CDR2 SVGAGI (reference sequence). The CDR3 region has the DNA TGTGCCAGCAGCCCGGCAGGGCACGAGCAGTACTTC. Its protein is CASSPAGHEQYF.

The chain is built from TRBV6-6 and TRBJ1-1; 9 nucleotides line up with TRBD1. This CDR3 contains 14 residues. CDR1 and CDR2 from the germline V gene are MNHNY and SVGAGI (reference sequence). The V and J ends lost 7 bases and 7 bases, in that order; junction bases with no gene match: 10. The CDR3: CASIATGGRSEAFF. As DNA, the CDR3 is TGTGCCAGCATCGCGACAGGGGGAAGAAGTGAAGCTTTCTTT.

CDR3 amino acids: CASSFGTELYTGELFF. The CDR3 DNA is TGTGCCAGCAGTTTCGGGACTGAATTGTACACCGGGGAGCTGTTTTTT. This chain links TRBV27 with TRBJ2-2; D might be TRBD2 (6 bases). Germline loops: CDR1 MNHEY, CDR2 SMNVEV (reference sequence). This CDR3 spans 16 amino acids. V lost 3 bases and J lost 3, with 14 bases in between.

This chain links TRBV12-5 with TRBJ2-7; weak D call: TRBD1 (6 bases). There are 13 residues in the CDR3. Trimming left V 6 bases short and J 5 bases short, with 14 bases between. Germline lookup yields CDR1 LGHNT and CDR2 FRNRAP. The CDR3 nucleotides read TGTGCTAGTGGACAGGGCAGGTCCAACGAGCAGTACTTC. Translated: CASGQGRSNEQYF.

V is TRBV5-6 and J is TRBJ1-5; TRBD1 is a possible D gene (6 bases). The CDR3 has 17 residues. The V gene lost 1 base and the J gene lost 0 bases, with 14 bases spanning the gap. Germline CDR1 and CDR2: SGHDT and YYEEEE. CDR3 protein: CASSLMGGPYSNQPQHF. The CDR3 DNA reads as TGTGCCAGCAGCTTGATGGGGGGGCCTTATAGCAATCAGCCCCAGCATTTT. Full variable domain (rest looked up from reference TRBV5-6 and TRBJ1-5): DAGVTQSPTHLIKTRGQQVTLRCSPKSGHDTVSWYQQALGQGPQFIFQYYEEEERQRGNFPDRFSGHQFPNYSSELNVNALLLGDSALYLCASSLMGGPYSNQPQHFGDGTRLSIL.

The V and J genes are TRBV29-1 and TRBJ2-3, with TRBD2 matching 9 bases. The CDR3 loop spans 16 amino acids. Per germline, CDR1 SQVTM and CDR2 ANQGSEA. J was trimmed by 6 bases and V by 4 bases; bases with no gene match: 14. The CDR3 region has the DNA TGCAGCGTTGGGTCTAGGGGCGGGGGGGCCCGGGATACGCAGTATTTT. Translating gives CSVGSRGGGARDTQYF.

J is TRBJ2-7 and V is TRBV28; 10 bases agree with TRBD1. Germline values: CDR1 MDHEN, CDR2 SYDVKM. V was clipped by 5 bases and J by 5 bases; unmatched bases: 9. This CDR3 spans 15 amino acids. CDR3 region: CASSGQGGLGDEQYF. CDR3 nucleotides: TGTGCCAGCAGTGGACAGGGGGGCCTCGGCGACGAGCAGTACTTC. Full variable domain (remainder filled in from reference TRBV28 and TRBJ2-7): DVKVTQSSRYLVKRTGEKVFLECVQDMDHENMFWYRQDPGLGLRLIYFSYDVKMKEKGDIPEGYSVSREKKERFSLILESASTNQTSMYLCASSGQGGLGDEQYFGPGTRLTVT.

This rearrangement joins TRBV28 to TRBJ2-7, with 8 bases identical to TRBD1. The J segment lost 3 bases and the V segment lost 6 bases, leaving 10 bases of the junction unmatched. This CDR3 comprises 15 residues. Germline loops: CDR1 MDHEN, CDR2 SYDVKM. The CDR3 DNA reads TGTGCCAGCAGCCGAGGGGACAGGATGGTCTACGAGCAGTACTTC. Its translation: CASSRGDRMVYEQYF. The variable domain in full, with the rest retrieved from reference TRBV28 and TRBJ2-7, is DVKVTQSSRYLVKRTGEKVFLECVQDMDHENMFWYRQDPGLGLRLIYFSYDVKMKEKGDIPEGYSVSREKKERFSLILESASTNQTSMYLCASSRGDRMVYEQYFGPGTRLTVT.

This clone was found a few times. The CDR3 DNA reads TGTGCCTGCAAGGGGGAATATAATTCACCCCTCCACTTT. It is translated as CACKGEYNSPLHF. The chain employs TRBV30 and TRBJ1-6, with D tentatively TRBD1 (6 bases). CDR3 size: 13 residues. V was cut by 6 bases and J by 4 bases, with 10 bases left in between. Germline V gene lookup returns CDR1 GTSNPN and CDR2 SVGIG (reference sequence).

V and J are TRBV7-2 and TRBJ1-6; D gene ambiguous. The germline V gene encodes CDR1 SGHTA and CDR2 FQGNSA. V was cut by 5 bases and J by 0 bases, with 17 bases left in between. The CDR3 contains 18 residues. The CDR3 is CASSQEGYYSSYNSPLHF. The CDR3 bases are TGTGCCAGCAGCCAGGAGGGTTACTACAGCTCCTATAATTCACCCCTCCACTTT. The full variable domain, completed using reference TRBV7-2 and TRBJ1-6, is GAGVSQSPSNKVTEKGKDVELRCDPISGHTALYWYRQSLGQGLEFLIYFQGNSAPDKSGLPSDRFSAERTGGSVSTLTIQRTQQEDSAVYLCASSQEGYYSSYNSPLHFGNGTRLTVT.

The chain links TRBV6-5 to TRBJ1-4; the match to TRBD1 covers 9 bases. CDR3 size: 15 residues. Trimming removed 6 bases from V and 8 bases from J; junction bases left unmatched: 10. Per the germline V gene, CDR1 is MNHEY and CDR2 is SVGAGI. In nucleotides, the CDR3 is TGTGCCAGCAGGAGAACCGGGACAGGGAACGAAAAACTGTTTTTT. Its protein product is CASRRTGTGNEKLFF.

The J gene is TRBJ1-1, the V gene TRBV4-3; the match to TRBD1 covers 10 bases. Losses at the gene ends were 4 bases for V and 5 bases for J; bases not matched to a gene: 7. The V gene's germline CDR1 is LGHNA and CDR2 YSLEER. CDR3 length: 15 amino acids. The CDR3: CASSRRTGGMTEAFF. CDR3 DNA: TGCGCCAGCAGCCGTCGGACAGGGGGTATGACTGAAGCTTTCTTT.

The chain couples TRBV27 to TRBJ2-7; the match to TRBD2 covers 16 bases. CDR3 length equals 17 residues. Germline V gives CDR1 MNHEY, CDR2 SMNVEV (reference sequence). V lost 3 bases and J lost 7; bases outside the gene matches: 9. The CDR3 DNA reads as TGTGCCAGCAGTTTTTGGGGACTAGCGGGGGGGAGGGGAGAGCAGTACTTC. Protein product: CASSFWGLAGGRGEQYF.

In DNA, the CDR3 is TGTGCCAGCTCGCCTGGGACTGGAAAGAGTTATGGCTACACCTTC. It specifies CASSPGTGKSYGYTF. The chain couples TRBV18 to TRBJ1-2; perhaps TRBD1 as D (5 bases). The germline V gene has CDR1 KGHSH and CDR2 LQKENI. This CDR3 is built from 15 residues. The V and J ends lost 6 bases and 5 bases respectively, with 19 bases between them.

CDR3 DNA sequence: TGTGCCAGTAGTTATCCATCTTCCCTAAATAATGAAAAACTGTTTTTT. Protein: CASSYPSSLNNEKLFF. V gene TRBV19 combines with J gene TRBJ1-4; D unresolved. This CDR3 has 16 amino acids. Germline assignment: CDR1 LNHDA and CDR2 SQIVND (reference sequence). V was shortened by 5 bases and J by 4 bases, with 17 bases between the two germline ends.

The chain links TRBV2 to TRBJ1-5, with a tentative D call TRBD1 (6 bases). Germline assignment: CDR1 SNHLY and CDR2 FYNNEI. The CDR3 has 17 residues. V was pared by 2 bases and J by 4 bases, with 18 bases between. CDR3 sequence: CASSELPRQVSNQPQHF. CDR3 DNA: TGTGCCAGCAGTGAACTCCCCCGACAGGTATCGAATCAGCCCCAGCATTTT.

The V call is TRBV9, the J call TRBJ2-4; tentative D call: TRBD1 (7 bases). Germline V CDR1 and CDR2: SGDLS, YYNGEE. V lost 4 bases and J 6 bases, leaving 11 bases between the germline ends. The CDR3 sequence is 13 residues long. The CDR3 loop reads CASSPGDRNIQYF. Here the CDR3 DNA reads TGTGCCAGCAGCCCGGGGGACAGAAACATTCAGTACTTC.

The gene calls are TRBV18 and TRBJ1-2; TRBD1 is a possible D gene (5 bases). Trimming pared 3 bases from V and 2 bases from J, leaving 19 bases between. Germline CDR1 is KGHSH and CDR2 is LQKENI. The CDR3 has 17 residues. The CDR3: CASSPVQAGALNYGYTF. The CDR3 DNA is TGTGCCAGCTCACCGGTACAGGCTGGCGCTCTGAACTATGGCTACACCTTC.

The chain recombines TRBV6-1 with TRBJ1-2; the D is unclear. The CDR3 extends over 13 amino acids. The germline CDR1 and CDR2 sequences are MNHNS and SASEGT. The V gene lost 7 bases and the J gene lost 1 base, with 10 bases spanning the gap. The CDR3 loop reads CASTNRVNYGYTF. DNA of the CDR3: TGTGCCAGCACCAACCGAGTTAACTATGGCTACACCTTC.

This chain uses TRBV9 with TRBJ1-3, with D maybe TRBD1 (5 bases). In germline, CDR1 is SGDLS, CDR2 YYNGEE. The CDR3 has 15 residues. Trimming removed 3 bases from V and 2 bases from J, with 12 bases in between. This chain's CDR3 is CASSGGGDPGNTIYF. The CDR3 DNA sequence: TGTGCCAGCAGCGGGGGGGGAGATCCTGGAAACACCATATATTTT.

The rearrangement uses TRBV19 and TRBJ1-4, with 7 bases identical to TRBD1. This CDR3 has 17 residues. Germline-derived CDR1 and CDR2 are LNHDA and SQIVND (reference sequence). Trimming cost V 4 bases and J 8 bases; bases outside gene matches: 16. The CDR3 sequence is CASSTTRDSKGREKLFF. CDR3 DNA: TGTGCCAGTAGTACAACCCGGGACAGCAAAGGGCGGGAAAAACTGTTTTTT.

This clone came up once. One junction end disagrees with the germline gene, perhaps due to a read error. V and J are TRBV10-1 and TRBJ2-7, with D possibly matching TRBD1 (6 bases). From germline, CDR1 is WNHNN and CDR2 SYGVQD (reference sequence). There are 9 residues in the CDR3. CDR3 loop: CASIPQGFF. CDR3 in DNA: TGCGCCAGCATACCACAGGGTTTCTTC.

The chain employs TRBV11-2 and TRBJ1-1, with D possibly matching TRBD1 (5 bases). The CDR3 spans 13 residues. CDR1 is SGHAT and CDR2 is FQNNGV in the germline V gene. Deletions cut 5 bases from V and 1 base from J, with 8 bases between. CDR3 sequence reads: CASSRGPNTEAFF. CDR3 DNA: TGTGCCAGCAGCAGGGGTCCGAACACTGAAGCTTTCTTT.

This chain uses TRBV7-2 with TRBJ1-6, with a tentative D call TRBD1 (5 bases). The CDR3 contains 16 residues. V gave up 5 bases and J gave up 0 bases, with 11 bases separating them. Germline V gives CDR1 SGHTA, CDR2 FQGNSA. The CDR3 loop is CASSQYRSSYNSPLHF. CDR3 sequence (DNA): TGTGCCAGCAGCCAATACAGGAGCTCCTATAATTCACCCCTCCACTTT. Full variable domain (rest looked up from reference TRBV7-2 and TRBJ1-6): GAGVSQSPSNKVTEKGKDVELRCDPISGHTALYWYRQSLGQGLEFLIYFQGNSAPDKSGLPSDRFSAERTGGSVSTLTIQRTQQEDSAVYLCASSQYRSSYNSPLHFGNGTRLTVT.